This T cell receptor (beta chain) was obtained from a study of OX40 agonist ivuxolimab in advanced cancers. Data came from immunoSEQ multiplex PCR; TCRdb stores just in-frame clones and leaves some out. The table shows tens of thousands of clones, with around 84% occurring only once. Trimming pared 3 bases from V and 3 bases from J, leaving 12 bases between. Germline CDR1 SGHTA, CDR2 FQGTGA. The CDR3 covers 15 residues. The source of this sequence is an adult with an advanced solid tumor such as melanoma, head and neck, liver or kidney cancer. The starting material was CD4+ or CD8+ T cells sorted from blood, obtained in a trial of the OX40 agonist ivuxolimab. This chain connects TRBV7-3 to TRBJ2-1, with D maybe TRBD2 (6 bases). The DNA for the CDR3 is TGTGCCAGCAGCTTTGGGCGGGGTGTCTACAATGAGCAGTTCTTC. This encodes CASSFGRGVYNEQFF.